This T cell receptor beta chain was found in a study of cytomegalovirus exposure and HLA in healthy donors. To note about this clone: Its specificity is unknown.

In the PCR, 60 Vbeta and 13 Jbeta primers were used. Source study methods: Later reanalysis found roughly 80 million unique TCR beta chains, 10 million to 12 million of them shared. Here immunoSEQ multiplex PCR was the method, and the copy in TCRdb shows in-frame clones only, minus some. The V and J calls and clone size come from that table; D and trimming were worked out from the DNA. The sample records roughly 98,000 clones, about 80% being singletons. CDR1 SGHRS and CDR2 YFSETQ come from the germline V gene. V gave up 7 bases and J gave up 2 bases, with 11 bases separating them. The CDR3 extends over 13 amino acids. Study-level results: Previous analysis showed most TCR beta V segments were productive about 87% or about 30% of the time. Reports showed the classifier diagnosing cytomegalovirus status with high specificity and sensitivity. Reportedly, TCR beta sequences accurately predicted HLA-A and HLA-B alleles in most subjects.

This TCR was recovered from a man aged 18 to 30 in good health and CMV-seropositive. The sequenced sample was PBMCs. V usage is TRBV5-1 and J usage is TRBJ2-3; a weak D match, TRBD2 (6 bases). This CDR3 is CASGTSDTDTQYF. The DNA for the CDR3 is TGCGCCAGCGGGACTTCAGACACAGATACGCAGTATTTT.